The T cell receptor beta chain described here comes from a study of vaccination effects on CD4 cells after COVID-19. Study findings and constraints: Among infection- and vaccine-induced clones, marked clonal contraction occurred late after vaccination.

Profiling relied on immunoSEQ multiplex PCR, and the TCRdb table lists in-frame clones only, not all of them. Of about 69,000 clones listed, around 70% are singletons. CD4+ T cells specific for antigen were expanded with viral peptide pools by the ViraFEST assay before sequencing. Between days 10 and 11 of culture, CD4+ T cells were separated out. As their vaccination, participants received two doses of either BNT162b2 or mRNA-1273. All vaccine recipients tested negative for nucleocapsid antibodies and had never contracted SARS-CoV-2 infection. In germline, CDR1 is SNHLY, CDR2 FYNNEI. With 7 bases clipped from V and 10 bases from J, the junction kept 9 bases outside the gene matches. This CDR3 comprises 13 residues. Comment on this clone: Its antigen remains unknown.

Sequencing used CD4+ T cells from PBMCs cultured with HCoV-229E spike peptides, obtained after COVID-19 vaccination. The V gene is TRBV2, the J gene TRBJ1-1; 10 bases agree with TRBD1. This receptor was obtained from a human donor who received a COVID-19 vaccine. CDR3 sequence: CASTSGQGVGAFF. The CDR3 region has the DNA TGTGCCAGCACCTCCGGACAGGGGGTCGGAGCTTTCTTT. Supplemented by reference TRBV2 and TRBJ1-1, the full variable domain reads EPEVTQTPSHQVTQMGQEVILRCVPISNHLYFYWYRQILGQKVEFLVSFYNNEISEKSEIFDDQFSVERPDGSNFTLKIRSTKLEDSAMYFCASTSGQGVGAFFGQGTRLTVV.